The TCR beta chain under discussion was sequenced for a study of blood T cell repertoires in COVID-19. Germline CDR1 SGHNT, CDR2 YENEEA. V lost 5 bases and J lost 7, with 12 bases in between. The CDR3 has 12 residues. Sequencing used immunoSEQ multiplex PCR; TCRdb keeps in-frame clones, though not all of them. The table shows approximately 500,000 clones, with 85% to 90% occurring only once. This study enrolled people aged roughly 18 to 90 from approximately 25 US geographic areas. Donors were grouped by their self-reported clinical history. The source of this sequence is a woman in her thirties or forties who had recovered from COVID-19. The rearrangement links TRBV11-3 to TRBJ2-7, with a weak D call TRBD1 (6 bases). The sequenced sample was PBMCs or T cells enriched from blood (not recorded which). The CDR3 coding sequence is TGTGCCAGCAGCCTCGGGACACCTGAGCAGTACTTC. Amino acids: CASSLGTPEQYF.